This T cell receptor beta chain was sequenced for a study of shared clonotypes between healthy human individuals. The CDR3 sequence is 15 residues long. Germline V CDR1 and CDR2: MDHEN, SYDVKM. Between the trimmed V and J ends, which lost 2 bases and 7 bases, there was a span of 14 bases. Positively selected for CCR7, the CD45RO-negative cells used as naive CD8 cells excluded terminally differentiated effector memory CD45RA+ cells. The protocol was immunoSEQ multiplex PCR, while the TCRdb copy is restricted to in-frame clones and leaves out a portion. This sample yields about 2 million clones, of which about 95% are seen a single time; around 1.1% belongs to the top ten.

Material for sequencing was naive CD8+ T cells sorted from blood. The chain carries TRBV28 and TRBJ2-2; the D gene could be TRBD1 or TRBD2 (6 bases each). This TCR was sampled from a man younger than 30 in good health. The DNA for the CDR3 is TGTGCCAGCAGTTTACGGGGGCGCCTGTTCGGGGAGCTGTTTTTT. Protein product: CASSLRGRLFGELFF.